Reported below is one TCR beta chain. Antigen: not known. Those patients with uncontrolled infection, other autoimmune disease, pregnancy or lactation were excluded. The CDR3 consists of 17 residues. The V segment lost 4 bases and the J segment 3 bases; nucleotides outside the gene matches: 11. Germline V gene data show CDR1 as LNHDA and CDR2 as SQIVND (reference sequence). The data were taken from a study of T cells in Graves' hyperthyroidism and ophthalmopathy. Study background: Sampling of peripheral blood happened at initial diagnosis, prior to any treatment. General study results and limits: Among clonotypes expanded in thyroid above 0.001, most were also found in blood.

Amplified TCR beta CDR3 regions derived from RNA transcripts. HTBI primers drove first-round RT-PCR of the TCR CDR3. In TCRdb, the multiplex PCR reads were re-called with MiXCR into one record per CDR3 protein. The sample lists fewer than 600,000 distinct CDR3 sequences; about 14% were seen once. Sequences were obtained from blood. The sequence derives from a woman aged 40 to 55 with Graves' hyperthyroidism. The chain recombines TRBV19 with TRBJ2-1; 8 bases map to TRBD1. This chain's CDR3 is CASSRGLGQGDYNEQFF. CDR3 nucleotides: TGTGCCAGTAGTAGGGGTTTAGGACAGGGTGACTACAATGAGCAGTTCTTC.